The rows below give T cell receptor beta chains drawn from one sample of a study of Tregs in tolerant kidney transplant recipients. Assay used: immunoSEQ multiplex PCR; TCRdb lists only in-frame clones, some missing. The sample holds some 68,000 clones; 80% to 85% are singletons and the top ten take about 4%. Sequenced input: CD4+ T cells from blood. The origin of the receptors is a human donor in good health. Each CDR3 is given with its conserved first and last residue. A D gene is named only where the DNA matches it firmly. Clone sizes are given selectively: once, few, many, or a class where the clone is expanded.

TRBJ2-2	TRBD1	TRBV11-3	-	CASSSWDSTNTGELFF	TGTGCCAGCAGCTCCTGGGACAGCACGAACACCGGGGAGCTGTTTTTT
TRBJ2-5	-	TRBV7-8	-	CASSLALMGSPVTQYF	TGTGCCAGCAGCTTAGCCCTGATGGGCTCCCCTGTAACCCAGTACTTC
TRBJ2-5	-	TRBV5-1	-	CASSQALKETQYF	TGCGCCAGCAGCCAAGCCCTAAAAGAGACCCAGTACTTC
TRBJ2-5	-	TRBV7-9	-	CASSRSVSETQYF	TGTGCCAGCAGCCGTAGTGTATCGGAGACCCAGTACTTC
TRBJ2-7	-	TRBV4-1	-	CASSRERWTDTYEQYF	TGCGCCAGCAGCCGGGAACGGTGGACAGATACCTACGAGCAGTACTTC
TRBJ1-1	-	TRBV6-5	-	CASSYRMNTEAFF	TGTGCCAGCAGTTACAGGATGAACACTGAAGCTTTCTTT
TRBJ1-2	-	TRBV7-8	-	CASSFSRGDGYTF	TGTGCCAGCAGCTTCTCCAGGGGAGATGGCTACACCTTC
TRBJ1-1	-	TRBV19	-	CASSMGRNTEAFF	TGTGCCAGTAGTATGGGCAGGAACACTGAAGCTTTCTTT
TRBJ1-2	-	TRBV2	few	CASSNTMTGYGYTF	TGTGCCAGCAGTAACACTATGACAGGATATGGCTACACCTTC
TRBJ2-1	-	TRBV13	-	CASSYLHTGTGASSYNEQFF	TGTGCCAGCAGCTACCTCCATACCGGGACTGGGGCTAGCTCCTACAATGAGCAGTTCTTC
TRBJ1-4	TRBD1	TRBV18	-	CASSRDRGNEKLFF	TGTGCCAGCTCACGGGACAGGGGGAATGAAAAACTGTTTTTT
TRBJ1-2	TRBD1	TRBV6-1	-	CASSDVRQTGGYGYTF	TGTGCCAGCAGTGATGTCCGACAGACAGGGGGCTATGGCTACACCTTC
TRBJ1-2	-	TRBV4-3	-	CASSQVFSSWGYTF	TGCGCCAGCAGCCAAGTCTTCAGTTCGTGGGGCTACACCTTC
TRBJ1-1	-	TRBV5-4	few	CASSLEGLGEAFF	TGTGCCAGCAGCTTGGAAGGGTTGGGTGAAGCTTTCTTT
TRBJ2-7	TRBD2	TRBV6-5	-	CASKAGGLGYEQYF	TGTGCCAGCAAAGCGGGGGGTCTGGGCTACGAGCAGTACTTC
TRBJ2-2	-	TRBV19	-	CASRGTRTSAGELFF	TGTGCCAGTAGGGGGACAAGGACGTCCGCCGGGGAGCTGTTTTTT
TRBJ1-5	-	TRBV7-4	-	CASSPGWGGWDQPQHF	TGTGCCAGCAGCCCCGGGTGGGGGGGATGGGATCAGCCCCAGCATTTT
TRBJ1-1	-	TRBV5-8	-	CASSLRTVEAFF	TGTGCCAGCAGCTTACGAACGGTTGAAGCTTTCTTT
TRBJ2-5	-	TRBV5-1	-	CASSLAGSGQETQYF	TGCGCCAGCAGCTTGGCGGGGTCAGGGCAAGAGACCCAGTACTTC
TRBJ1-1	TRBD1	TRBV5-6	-	CASSFFTGGSSEAFF	TGTGCCAGCAGCTTTTTTACAGGGGGTTCGAGTGAAGCTTTCTTT
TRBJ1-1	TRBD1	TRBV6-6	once	CASSTRGQGTEAFF	TGTGCCAGCAGCACAAGGGGGCAGGGGACTGAAGCTTTCTTT
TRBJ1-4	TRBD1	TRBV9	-	CASSLGQGGATNEKLFF	TGTGCCAGCAGCCTGGGACAGGGAGGCGCAACTAATGAAAAACTGTTTTTT
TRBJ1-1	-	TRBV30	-	CARGGGNTEAFF	TGTGCCCGGGGAGGGGGGAACACTGAAGCTTTCTTT
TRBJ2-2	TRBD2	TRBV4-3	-	CASSRKGLAGGNTGELFF	TGCGCCAGCAGCCGAAAGGGACTAGCGGGAGGCAACACCGGGGAGCTGTTTTTT
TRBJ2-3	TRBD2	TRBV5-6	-	CASSPWTSGGVLDTQYF	TGTGCCAGCAGCCCATGGACTAGCGGGGGGGTGCTAGATACGCAGTATTTT
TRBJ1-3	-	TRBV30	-	CAWSERSGNTIYF	TGTGCCTGGAGTGAGAGAAGTGGAAACACCATATATTTT
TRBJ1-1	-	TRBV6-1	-	CASSVPEGTEAFF	TGTGCCAGCAGTGTACCCGAGGGGACTGAAGCTTTCTTT
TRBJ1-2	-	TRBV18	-	CASSLTGLNYGYTF	TGTGCCAGCTCACTGACAGGACTCAACTATGGCTACACCTTC
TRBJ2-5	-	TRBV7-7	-	CASSPDALGTQYF	TGTGCCAGCAGCCCAGACGCCCTAGGGACCCAGTACTTC
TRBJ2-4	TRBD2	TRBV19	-	CASSGLTGGGTKNIQYF	TGTGCCAGTAGTGGGTTGACGGGGGGAGGAACCAAAAACATTCAGTACTTC
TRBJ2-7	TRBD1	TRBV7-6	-	CASSLGSQGAYEQYF	TGTGCCAGCAGCTTAGGGAGCCAGGGGGCCTACGAGCAGTACTTC
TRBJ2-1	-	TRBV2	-	CASSERRGPSYNEQFF	TGTGCCAGCAGTGAAAGGAGGGGCCCCTCCTACAATGAGCAGTTCTTC
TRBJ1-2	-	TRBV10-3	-	CAISESAGLYGYTF	TGTGCCATCAGTGAGTCTGCGGGGCTCTATGGCTACACCTTC
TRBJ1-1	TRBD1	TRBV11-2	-	CASSLDRGGGTEAFF	TGTGCCAGCAGCTTAGACAGGGGGGGAGGAACTGAAGCTTTCTTT
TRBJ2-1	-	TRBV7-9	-	CASRRSSANNEQFF	TGTGCCAGCAGGCGCTCTAGCGCTAACAATGAGCAGTTCTTC
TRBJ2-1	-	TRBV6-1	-	CASSEAYRSPEKFF	TGTGCCAGCAGTGAAGCCTACAGGTCTCCAGAGAAGTTCTTC
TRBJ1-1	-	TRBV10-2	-	CASRPPNTEAFF	TGCGCCAGCAGACCCCCGAACACTGAAGCTTTCTTT
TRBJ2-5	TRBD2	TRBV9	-	CASSVDLAGGLQETQYF	TGTGCCAGCAGCGTAGATCTAGCGGGGGGCCTACAAGAGACCCAGTACTTC
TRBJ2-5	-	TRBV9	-	CASSVGGVGPFQETQYF	TGTGCCAGCAGCGTAGGGGGGGTTGGCCCCTTTCAAGAGACCCAGTACTTC
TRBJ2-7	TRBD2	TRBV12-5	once	CARAPGLAAGGPYEQYF	TGTGCAAGAGCACCGGGACTAGCGGCCGGGGGGCCCTACGAGCAGTACTTC
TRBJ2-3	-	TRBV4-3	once	CASSQQMNPGRTDTQYF	TGCGCCAGCAGCCAACAAATGAACCCGGGACGCACAGATACGCAGTATTTT
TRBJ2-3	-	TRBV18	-	CASSPGTLPDTQYF	TGTGCCAGCTCGCCCGGGACGCTCCCGGATACGCAGTATTTT
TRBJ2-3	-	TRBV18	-	CASSPLPVADTQYF	TGTGCCAGCTCACCCCTCCCAGTGGCGGATACGCAGTATTTT
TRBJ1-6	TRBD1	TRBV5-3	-	CARSLPSLPGQLNSPLHF	TGTGCCAGAAGCTTACCCTCCTTACCGGGACAGCTTAATTCACCCCTCCACTTT
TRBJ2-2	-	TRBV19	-	CASIMGGSGTGELFF	TGTGCCAGTATCATGGGGGGCTCCGGGACCGGGGAGCTGTTTTTT
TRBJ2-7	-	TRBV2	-	CASRRGSYEQYF	TGTGCCAGCAGAAGGGGGTCCTACGAGCAGTACTTC
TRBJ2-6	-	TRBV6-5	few	CASRPLSSGANVLTF	TGTGCCAGCAGGCCCCTTTCCTCTGGGGCCAACGTCCTGACTTTC
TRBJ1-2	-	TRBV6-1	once	CASSGGSARGYTF	TGTGCCAGCAGTGGAGGGTCAGCCCGGGGCTACACCTTC
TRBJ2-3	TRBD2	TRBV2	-	CASSFSGSNTDTQYF	TGTGCCAGCAGCTTTAGCGGGAGCAACACAGATACGCAGTATTTT
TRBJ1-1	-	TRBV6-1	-	CASSVGHGMNTEAFF	TGTGCCAGCAGCGTGGGACACGGAATGAACACTGAAGCTTTCTTT
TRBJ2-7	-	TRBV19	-	CASSMGGAWEQYF	TGTGCCAGTAGTATGGGGGGGGCCTGGGAGCAGTACTTC
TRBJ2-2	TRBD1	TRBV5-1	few	CASSLGTGGANTGELFF	TGCGCCAGCAGCTTAGGGACAGGGGGCGCGAACACCGGGGAGCTGTTTTTT
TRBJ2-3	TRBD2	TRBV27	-	CASSLFSGRGSDTQYF	TGTGCCAGCAGTTTATTCAGCGGGAGAGGGTCAGATACGCAGTATTTT
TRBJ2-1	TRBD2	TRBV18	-	CASSLSGVYNEQFF	TGTGCCAGCTCACTTAGCGGGGTCTACAATGAGCAGTTCTTC
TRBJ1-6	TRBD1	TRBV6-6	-	CASSYEYRGNSPLHF	TGTGCCAGCAGTTACGAGTACAGGGGGAATTCACCCCTCCACTTT
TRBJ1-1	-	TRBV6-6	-	CASTYQGGETEAFF	TGTGCCAGCACCTATCAGGGAGGGGAAACTGAAGCTTTCTTT